The 9 T cell receptor beta chains in this list originate from one sample, sequenced in a study of T-cell memory formation after mild COVID-19. TCRdb used MiXCR to reprocess the 5' RACE reads, holding one entry per CDR3 protein. The table records about 190,000 distinct CDR3 sequences, around 20% of them present only once. The source material was PBMCs or a T cell subset sorted from them (not recorded which). These receptors were obtained from an adult woman who had mild COVID-19 (a few samples of this study predate the infection). Cell type and time point are not known.

This clonotype was recorded many times. V gene TRBV27 combines with J gene TRBJ2-1; 9 bases agree with TRBD1. Germline CDR1 MNHEY, CDR2 SMNVEV (reference sequence). Unmatched junction bases numbered 9, after V lost 4 bases and J lost 5 bases. The CDR3 totals 16 residues. CDR3 sequence: CASSWWNRGLDNEQFF. The CDR3 DNA reads as TGTGCCAGCAGTTGGTGGAACAGGGGGCTCGACAATGAGCAGTTCTTC.

This clonotype was counted between two and nine times. CDR3: CASSQPNGDTEAFF. As DNA, the CDR3 is TGTGCCAGCAGCCAACCTAACGGGGACACTGAAGCTTTCTTT. The genes are TRBV4-2 and TRBJ1-1; D is ambiguous. The CDR3 is made up of 14 amino acids. Trimming removed 2 bases from V and 3 bases from J, with 10 bases in between. Germline V gene sequence: CDR1 LGHNA, CDR2 YNFKEQ.

This clonotype was observed a few times. The V call is TRBV25-1, the J call TRBJ2-1; D gene ambiguous. The CDR3 extends over 16 amino acids. The germline V gene encodes CDR1 MGHDK and CDR2 SYGVNS. The V gene lost 4 bases and the J gene lost 5 bases, with 18 bases spanning the gap. CDR3: CASSAPLKGPHNEQFF. CDR3 nucleotides: TGTGCCAGCAGTGCCCCCCTGAAAGGACCTCACAATGAGCAGTTCTTC. Together with reference TRBV25-1 and TRBJ2-1, the CDR3 gives the full variable domain: EADIYQTPRYLVIGTGKKITLECSQTMGHDKMYWYQQDPGMELHLIHYSYGVNSTEKGDLSSESTVSRIRTEHFPLTLESARPSHTSQYLCASSAPLKGPHNEQFFGPGTRLTVL.

This clonotype appeared a few times. This rearrangement joins TRBV12-3 or TRBV12-4 to TRBJ2-7; tentatively, D is TRBD2 (5 bases). This CDR3 comprises 11 residues. V was pared by 6 bases and J by 4 bases, with 7 bases between. CDR3 DNA sequence: TGTGCCAGCAGAGAGGGTTACGAGCAGTACTTC. It specifies CASREGYEQYF.

The chain employs TRBV3-1 and TRBJ2-1; D may be TRBD1 (6 bases). Looked up from germline, CDR1 is LGHDT and CDR2 is YNNKEL (reference sequence). Trimming stripped 4 bases from V and 11 bases from J, with 12 bases between. CDR3 size: 12 residues. As DNA, the CDR3 is TGTGCCAGCAGCCCTAGACAGGATCAGCAGTTCTTC. This codes for CASSPRQDQQFF.

V and J are TRBV18 and TRBJ1-1; D is ambiguous. CDR3 length equals 13 residues. The V end was cut by 3 bases, the J end by 5 bases, with 10 bases between. Germline CDR1 is KGHSH and CDR2 is LQKENI. This CDR3 reads CASSPLQETEAFF. CDR3 DNA: TGTGCCAGCTCACCGTTACAAGAGACTGAAGCTTTCTTT.

J is TRBJ1-2 and V is TRBV10-3, with D maybe TRBD1 (6 bases). The germline CDR1 and CDR2 sequences are ENHRY and SYGVKD. The CDR3 length is 11 residues. V lost 5 bases, J lost 5 bases, and 6 bases lay in between. CDR3 sequence: CAISQGYGYTF. Written as DNA, the CDR3 is TGTGCCATCAGTCAGGGGTATGGCTACACCTTC.

This clonotype has a handful of counts. The CDR3 nucleotides read TGTGCCAGCAGCGTAGCTGCAGGATCGAACACTGAAGCTTTCTTT. This encodes CASSVAAGSNTEAFF. This chain links TRBV9 with TRBJ1-1; D is undetermined. Looked up from germline, CDR1 is SGDLS and CDR2 is YYNGEE. V lost 0 bases and J lost 1, with 10 bases in between. CDR3 size: 15 residues.

This clonotype was seen at least ten times. V is TRBV6-1 and J is TRBJ2-7; unclear D gene. The CDR3 is made up of 12 amino acids. V lost 6 bases to trimming and J lost 5 bases, with 11 bases between them. Germline lookup yields CDR1 MNHNS and CDR2 SASEGT. CDR3 in amino acids: CASRPVAHEQYF. DNA of the CDR3: TGTGCCAGCAGACCAGTGGCCCACGAGCAGTACTTC.